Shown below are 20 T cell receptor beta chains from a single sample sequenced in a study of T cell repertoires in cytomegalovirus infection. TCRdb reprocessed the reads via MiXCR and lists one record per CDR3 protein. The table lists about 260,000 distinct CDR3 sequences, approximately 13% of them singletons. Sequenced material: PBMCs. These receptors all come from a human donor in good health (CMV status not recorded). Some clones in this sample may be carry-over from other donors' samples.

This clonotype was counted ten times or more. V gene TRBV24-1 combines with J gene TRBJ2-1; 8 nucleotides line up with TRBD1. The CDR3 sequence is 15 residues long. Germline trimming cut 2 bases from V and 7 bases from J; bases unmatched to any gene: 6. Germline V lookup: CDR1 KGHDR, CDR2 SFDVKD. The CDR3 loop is CATSDSRTGFNEQFF. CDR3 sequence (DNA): TGTGCCACCAGTGATTCCCGGACAGGGTTTAATGAGCAGTTCTTC.

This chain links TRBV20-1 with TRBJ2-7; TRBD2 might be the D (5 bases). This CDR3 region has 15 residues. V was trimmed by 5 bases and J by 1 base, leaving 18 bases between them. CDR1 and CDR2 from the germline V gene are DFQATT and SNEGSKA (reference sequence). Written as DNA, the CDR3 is TGCAGTGCTTGGACTGATGAGGGCCTATCCTACGAGCAGTACTTC. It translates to CSAWTDEGLSYEQYF.

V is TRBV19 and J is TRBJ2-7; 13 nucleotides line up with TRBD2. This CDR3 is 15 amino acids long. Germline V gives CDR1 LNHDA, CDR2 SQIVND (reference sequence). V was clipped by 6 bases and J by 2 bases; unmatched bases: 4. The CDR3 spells CASRLAGGKAYEQYF. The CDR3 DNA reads TGTGCCAGTAGACTAGCGGGAGGGAAGGCCTACGAGCAGTACTTC.

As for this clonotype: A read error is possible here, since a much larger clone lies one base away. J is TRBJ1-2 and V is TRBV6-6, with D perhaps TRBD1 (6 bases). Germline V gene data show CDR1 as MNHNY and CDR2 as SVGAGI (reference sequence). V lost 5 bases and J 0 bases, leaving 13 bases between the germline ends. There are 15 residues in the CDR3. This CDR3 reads CASSRDTATNYGYTF. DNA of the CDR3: TGTGCCAGCAGTAGGGACACCGCGACTAACTATGGCTACACCTTC.

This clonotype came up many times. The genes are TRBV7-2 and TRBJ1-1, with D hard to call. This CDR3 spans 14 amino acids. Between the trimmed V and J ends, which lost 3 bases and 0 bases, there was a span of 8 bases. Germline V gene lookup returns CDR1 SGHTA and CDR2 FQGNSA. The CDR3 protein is CASSLGFVNTEAFF. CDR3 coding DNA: TGTGCCAGCAGCTTGGGTTTTGTGAACACTGAAGCTTTCTTT.

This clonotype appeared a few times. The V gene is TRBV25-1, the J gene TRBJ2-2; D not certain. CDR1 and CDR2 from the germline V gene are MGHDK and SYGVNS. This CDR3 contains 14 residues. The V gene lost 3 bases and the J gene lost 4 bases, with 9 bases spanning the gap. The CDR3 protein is CASSESQLTGELFF. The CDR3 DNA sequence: TGTGCCAGCAGTGAGAGCCAGCTCACCGGGGAGCTGTTTTTT.

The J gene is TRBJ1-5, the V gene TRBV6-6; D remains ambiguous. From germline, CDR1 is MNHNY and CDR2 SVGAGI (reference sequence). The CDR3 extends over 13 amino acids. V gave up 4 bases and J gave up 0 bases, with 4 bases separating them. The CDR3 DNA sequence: TGTGCCAGCAGTTCCTTTAGCAATCAGCCCCAGCATTTT. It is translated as CASSSFSNQPQHF.

Here the CDR3 reads CASSFGGLDEQFF. The DNA of the CDR3 is TGTGCCAGCAGTTTTGGGGGTTTGGATGAGCAGTTCTTC. The J gene is TRBJ2-1, the V gene TRBV28; either TRBD1 or TRBD2 may fit D (5 bases each). The germline V gene has CDR1 MDHEN and CDR2 SYDVKM. Trimming left V 3 bases short and J 8 bases short, with 11 bases between. CDR3 size: 13 residues.

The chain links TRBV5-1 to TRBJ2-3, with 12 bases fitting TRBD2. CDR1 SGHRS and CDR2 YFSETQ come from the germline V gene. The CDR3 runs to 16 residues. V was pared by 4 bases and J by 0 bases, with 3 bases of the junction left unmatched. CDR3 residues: CASSLGLAGSTDTQYF. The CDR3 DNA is TGCGCCAGCAGCCTTGGACTAGCGGGAAGCACAGATACGCAGTATTTT.

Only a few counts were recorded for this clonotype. The CDR3 DNA sequence: TGTGCCAGCAGCTTAGGAGGACTAGCGAGCAATGAGCAGTTCTTC. Translating gives CASSLGGLASNEQFF. The chain carries TRBV11-3 and TRBJ2-1; 9 nucleotides align to TRBD2. Germline CDR1 reads SGHNT; CDR2 reads YENEEA. The CDR3 sequence is 15 residues long. V trimming: 1 base; J trimming: 6 bases; junction bases outside the gene matches: 4. Drawing the rest from reference TRBV11-3 and TRBJ2-1, the complete variable domain is EAGVVQSPRYKIIEKKQPVAFWCNPISGHNTLYWYLQNLGQGPELLIRYENEEAVDDSQLPKDRFSAERLKGVDSTLKIQPAELGDSAVYLCASSLGGLASNEQFFGPGTRLTVL.

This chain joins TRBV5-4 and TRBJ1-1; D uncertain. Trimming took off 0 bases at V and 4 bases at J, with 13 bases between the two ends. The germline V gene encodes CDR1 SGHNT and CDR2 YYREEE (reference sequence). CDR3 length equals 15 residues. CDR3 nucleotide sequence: TGTGCCAGCAGCTTGGCCTTAGTGGGCGGCACTGAAGCTTTCTTT. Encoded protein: CASSLALVGGTEAFF.

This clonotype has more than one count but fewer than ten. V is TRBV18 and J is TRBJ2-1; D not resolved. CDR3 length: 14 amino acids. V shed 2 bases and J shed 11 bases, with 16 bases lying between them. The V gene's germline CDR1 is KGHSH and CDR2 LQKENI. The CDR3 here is CASSPSSAGNQQFF. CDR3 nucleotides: TGTGCCAGCTCACCAAGTTCGGCCGGAAATCAGCAGTTCTTC. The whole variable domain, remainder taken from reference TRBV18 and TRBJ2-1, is NAGVMQNPRHLVRRRGQEARLRCSPMKGHSHVYWYRQLPEEGLKFMVYLQKENIIDESGMPKERFSAEFPKEGPSILRIQQVVRGDSAAYFCASSPSSAGNQQFFGPGTRLTVL.

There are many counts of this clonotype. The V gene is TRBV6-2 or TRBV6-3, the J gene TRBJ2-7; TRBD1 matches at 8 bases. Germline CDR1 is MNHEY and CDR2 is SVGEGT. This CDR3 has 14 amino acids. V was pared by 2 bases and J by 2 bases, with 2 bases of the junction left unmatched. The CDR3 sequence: CASSYPGQAYEQYF. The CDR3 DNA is TGTGCCAGCAGTTACCCGGGACAGGCCTACGAGCAGTACTTC.

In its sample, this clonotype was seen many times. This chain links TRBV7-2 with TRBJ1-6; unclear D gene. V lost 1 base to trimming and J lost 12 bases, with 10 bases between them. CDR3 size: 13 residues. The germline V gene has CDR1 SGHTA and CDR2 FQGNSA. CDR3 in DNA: TGTGCCAGCAGCTTAGATCCGCGGAGACCCCTCCACTTT. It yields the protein CASSLDPRRPLHF.

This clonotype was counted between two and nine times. CDR3: CASSIVIRETQYF. The CDR3 DNA reads as TGTGCCAGCAGTATCGTTATAAGGGAGACCCAGTACTTC. This rearrangement joins TRBV12-3 or TRBV12-4 to TRBJ2-5; D call uncertain. This CDR3 region has 13 residues. V lost 5 bases to trimming and J lost 5 bases, with 12 bases between them.

The DNA for the CDR3 is TGTGCCAGCAGCGAGAGGCGAACAGCGAACACCGGGGAGCTGTTTTTT. Its protein is CASSERRTANTGELFF. The V and J genes are TRBV7-3 and TRBJ2-2; D remains ambiguous. Germline CDR1 reads SGHTA; CDR2 reads FQGTGA. Trimming left V 5 bases short and J 0 bases short, with 13 bases between. The CDR3 is made up of 16 amino acids.

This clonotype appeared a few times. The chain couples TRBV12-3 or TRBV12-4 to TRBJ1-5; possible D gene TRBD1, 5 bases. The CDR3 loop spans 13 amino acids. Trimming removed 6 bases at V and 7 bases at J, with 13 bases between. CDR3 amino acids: CASRSGNGQPQHF. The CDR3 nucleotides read TGTGCCAGCAGATCAGGGAATGGCCAGCCCCAGCATTTT.

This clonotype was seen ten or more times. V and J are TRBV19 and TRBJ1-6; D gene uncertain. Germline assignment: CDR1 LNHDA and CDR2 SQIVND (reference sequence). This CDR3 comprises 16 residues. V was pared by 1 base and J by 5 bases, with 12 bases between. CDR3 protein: CASSIVARADNSPLHF. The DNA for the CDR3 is TGTGCCAGTAGTATAGTGGCACGGGCGGATAATTCACCCCTCCACTTT.

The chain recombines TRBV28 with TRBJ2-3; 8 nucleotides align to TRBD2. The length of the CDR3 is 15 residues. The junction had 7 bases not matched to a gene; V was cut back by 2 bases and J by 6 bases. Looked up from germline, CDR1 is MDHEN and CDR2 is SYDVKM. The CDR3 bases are TGTGCCAGCAGTTTAACCGGGAGGGGCGAGGATACGCAGTATTTT. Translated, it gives CASSLTGRGEDTQYF. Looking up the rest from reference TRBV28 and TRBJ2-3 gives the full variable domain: DVKVTQSSRYLVKRTGEKVFLECVQDMDHENMFWYRQDPGLGLRLIYFSYDVKMKEKGDIPEGYSVSREKKERFSLILESASTNQTSMYLCASSLTGRGEDTQYFGPGTRLTVL.

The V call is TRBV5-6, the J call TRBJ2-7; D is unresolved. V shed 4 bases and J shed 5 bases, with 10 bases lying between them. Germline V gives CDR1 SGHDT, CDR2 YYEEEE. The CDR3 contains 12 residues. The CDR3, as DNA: TGTGCCAGCAGCCCGGTCGGGCACGAGCAGTACTTC. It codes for CASSPVGHEQYF.